The present TCR beta chain was sequenced within a study of CD8 T cells in Susac syndrome. Background on the study: There were Susac syndrome patients who were therapy-naive at blood draw, others on corticosteroids, and others on intravenous immunoglobulin alone. Study-level points and caveats: CD4+ T cell repertoires in Susac syndrome exhibited no evidence of clonal expansion.

The CDR3 contains 15 residues. The V gene lost 0 bases and the J gene lost 5 bases, with 11 bases spanning the gap. Germline CDR1 reads SGHRS; CDR2 reads YFSETQ. An input of about 0.5 to 1 ug of RNA was subjected to reverse transcription using random hexamers. Multiplex immunoSEQ PCR targeted 54 Vbeta and 13 Jbeta TCR beta segments. TCRdb re-called the immunoSEQ multiplex PCR reads through MiXCR, storing one row per CDR3 protein. This table has 85,000 to 95,000 distinct CDR3 sequences, 85% to 95% appearing once. From blood CD8+ and CD4+ T cells, TCR beta sequences were generated. This clonotype was observed once. Its specificity is not known.

Sequencing was performed on CD4+ T cells from PBMCs. This clonotype was obtained from a human donor with Susac syndrome. This rearrangement joins TRBV5-1 to TRBJ1-4; D is undetermined. The CDR3 sequence is CASSLAVGLNEKLFF. CDR3 DNA sequence: TGCGCCAGCAGCTTGGCCGTAGGACTAAATGAAAAACTGTTTTTT.